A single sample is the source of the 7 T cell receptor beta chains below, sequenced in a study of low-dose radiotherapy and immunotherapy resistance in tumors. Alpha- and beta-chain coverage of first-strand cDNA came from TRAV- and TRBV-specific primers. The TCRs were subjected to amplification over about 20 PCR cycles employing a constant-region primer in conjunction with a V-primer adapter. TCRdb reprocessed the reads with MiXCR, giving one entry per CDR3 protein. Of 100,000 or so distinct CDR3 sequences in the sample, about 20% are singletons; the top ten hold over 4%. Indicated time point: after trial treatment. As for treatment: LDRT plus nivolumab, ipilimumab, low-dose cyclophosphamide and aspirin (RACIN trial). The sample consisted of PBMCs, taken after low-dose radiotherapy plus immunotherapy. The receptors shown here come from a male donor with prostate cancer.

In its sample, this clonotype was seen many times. In DNA form, the CDR3 reads TGCGCCAGCAGCTTGGCAGGGGGCTACTACAATGAGCAGTTCTTC. Protein: CASSLAGGYYNEQFF. This rearrangement joins TRBV5-1 to TRBJ2-1, with TRBD1 matching 8 bases. Germline CDR1 SGHRS, CDR2 YFSETQ. The V and J ends lost 0 bases and 3 bases, in that order; junction bases with no gene match: 2. The CDR3 consists of 15 residues.

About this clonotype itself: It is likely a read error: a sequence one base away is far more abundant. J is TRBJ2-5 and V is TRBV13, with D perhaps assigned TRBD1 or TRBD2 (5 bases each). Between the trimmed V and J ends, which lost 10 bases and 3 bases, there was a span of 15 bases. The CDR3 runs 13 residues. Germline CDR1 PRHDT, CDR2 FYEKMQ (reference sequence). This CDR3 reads CAKQSEGKETQYF. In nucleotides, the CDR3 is TGTGCCAAACAGAGCGAGGGGAAAGAGACCCAGTACTTC.

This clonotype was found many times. Here the CDR3 reads CAWDDGGGGSPLHF. As DNA, the CDR3 is TGTGCCTGGGACGACGGCGGGGGCGGTTCACCCCTCCACTTT. The chain employs TRBV30 and TRBJ1-6; maybe TRBD1 (6 bases). V was clipped by 5 bases and J by 9 bases, with 17 bases between them. This CDR3 is built from 14 residues. In germline, CDR1 is GTSNPN, CDR2 SVGIG (reference sequence).

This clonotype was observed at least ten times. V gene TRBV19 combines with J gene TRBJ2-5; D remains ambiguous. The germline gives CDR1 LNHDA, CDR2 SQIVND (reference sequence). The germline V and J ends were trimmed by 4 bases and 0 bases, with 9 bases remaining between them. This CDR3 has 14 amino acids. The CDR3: CASSTQPDQETQYF. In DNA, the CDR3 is TGTGCCAGTAGTACCCAACCGGACCAAGAGACCCAGTACTTC.

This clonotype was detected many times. The CDR3 DNA is TGTGCCAGCAGTGAGGCGTCAGGGGGACTTTACGAGCAGTACTTC. It codes for CASSEASGGLYEQYF. The genes are TRBV7-3 and TRBJ2-7; perhaps TRBD1 as D (7 bases). V was clipped by 6 bases and J by 4 bases, with 19 bases between them. Germline CDR1 reads SGHTA; CDR2 reads FQGTGA. The CDR3 loop spans 15 amino acids.

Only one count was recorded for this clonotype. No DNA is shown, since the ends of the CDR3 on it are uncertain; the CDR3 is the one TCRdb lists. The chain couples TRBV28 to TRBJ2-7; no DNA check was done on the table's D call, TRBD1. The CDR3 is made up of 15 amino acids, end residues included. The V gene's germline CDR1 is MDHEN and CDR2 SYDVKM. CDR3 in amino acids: CASSTSGQGKKEQYF.

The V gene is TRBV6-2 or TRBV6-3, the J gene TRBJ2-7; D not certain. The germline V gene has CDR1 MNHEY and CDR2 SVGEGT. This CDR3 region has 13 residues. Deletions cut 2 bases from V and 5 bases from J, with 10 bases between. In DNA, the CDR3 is TGTGCCAGCAGTTACCCGAGGCGCGACGAGCAGTACTTC. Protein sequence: CASSYPRRDEQYF.